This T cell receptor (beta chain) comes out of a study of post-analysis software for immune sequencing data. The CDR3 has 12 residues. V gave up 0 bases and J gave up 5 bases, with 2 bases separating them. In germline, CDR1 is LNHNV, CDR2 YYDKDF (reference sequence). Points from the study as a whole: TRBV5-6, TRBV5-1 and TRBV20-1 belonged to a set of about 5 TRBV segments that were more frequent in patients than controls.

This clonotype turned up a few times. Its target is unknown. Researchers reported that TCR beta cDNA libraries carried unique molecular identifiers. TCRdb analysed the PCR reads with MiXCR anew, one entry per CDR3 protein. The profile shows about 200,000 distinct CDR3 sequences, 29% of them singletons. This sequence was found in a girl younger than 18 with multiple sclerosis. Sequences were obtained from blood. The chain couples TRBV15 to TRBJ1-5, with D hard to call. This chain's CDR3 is CATSRDHQPQHF. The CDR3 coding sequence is TGTGCCACCAGCAGAGATCATCAGCCCCAGCATTTT.